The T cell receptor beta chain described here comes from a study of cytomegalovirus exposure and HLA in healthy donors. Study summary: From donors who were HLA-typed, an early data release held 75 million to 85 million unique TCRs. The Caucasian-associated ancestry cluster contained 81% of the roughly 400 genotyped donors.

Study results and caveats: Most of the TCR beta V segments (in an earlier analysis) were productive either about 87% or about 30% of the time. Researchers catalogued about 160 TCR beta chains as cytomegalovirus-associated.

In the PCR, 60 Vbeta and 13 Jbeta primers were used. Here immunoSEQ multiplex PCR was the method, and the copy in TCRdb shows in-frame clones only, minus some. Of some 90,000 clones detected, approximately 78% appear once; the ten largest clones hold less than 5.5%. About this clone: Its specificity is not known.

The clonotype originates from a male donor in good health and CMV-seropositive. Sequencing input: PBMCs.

The CDR3: CASSLWGTGDTEAFF. CDR3 nucleotide sequence: TGTGCCAGCAGTTTATGGGGGACAGGGGATACTGAAGCTTTCTTT. V is TRBV28 and J is TRBJ1-1, with 10 bases identical to TRBD1. V trimming: 0 bases; J trimming: 5 bases; junction bases outside the gene matches: 3. The CDR3 loop spans 15 amino acids. The germline V gene has CDR1 MDHEN and CDR2 SYDVKM.